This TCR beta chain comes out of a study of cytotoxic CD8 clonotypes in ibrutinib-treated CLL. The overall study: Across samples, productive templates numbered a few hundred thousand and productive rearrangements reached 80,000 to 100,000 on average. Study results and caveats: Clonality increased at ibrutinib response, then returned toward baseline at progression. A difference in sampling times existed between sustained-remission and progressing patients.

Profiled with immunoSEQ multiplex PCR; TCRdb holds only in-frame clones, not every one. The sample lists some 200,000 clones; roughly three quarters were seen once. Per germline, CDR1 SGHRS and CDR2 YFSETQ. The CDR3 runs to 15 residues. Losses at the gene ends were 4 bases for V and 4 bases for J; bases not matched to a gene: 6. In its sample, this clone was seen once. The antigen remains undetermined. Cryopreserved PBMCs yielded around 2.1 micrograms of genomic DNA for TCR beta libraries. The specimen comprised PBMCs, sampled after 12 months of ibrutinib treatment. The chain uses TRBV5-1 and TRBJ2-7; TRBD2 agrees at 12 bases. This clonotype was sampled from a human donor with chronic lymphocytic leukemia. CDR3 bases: TGCGCCAGCAGCCGACTAGCGGGAGACAGTTACGAGCAGTACTTC. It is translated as CASSRLAGDSYEQYF.